This T cell receptor (beta chain) appears in the sequencing data of a study of blood T cell repertoires in COVID-19. As for the study in general: Samples representing acute and convalescent COVID-19 were sourced from the United States, Italy and Spain. T cells, B-cell-depleted T cells, or PBMCs provided the cDNA or gDNA that served as material.

The CDR3 is made up of 14 amino acids. The trim removed 2 bases at V and 10 bases at J, leaving 3 bases unmatched. Germline V CDR1 and CDR2: MNHEY, SMNVEV (reference sequence). This clone has just a few counts. Original processing notes: It was from reference gene primer amplification that nucleated cell counts were estimated. Using immunoSEQ multiplex PCR, the repertoire was profiled, and TCRdb retains in-frame clones only, with some absent. That table gives V, J and clone size, and the DNA gave D and trimming. The sample lists about 240,000 clones, 81% occurring once. V and J are TRBV27 and TRBJ2-1; TRBD2 matches at 12 bases. The TCR comes from a woman at least 80 years old with COVID-19, enrolled during active disease. Sequenced material: peripheral blood. The CDR3 spells CASSLGLAGSEQFF. The CDR3 DNA reads TGTGCCAGCAGTTTAGGACTAGCGGGGTCGGAGCAGTTCTTC.